The entry that follows covers one TCR beta chain sequence. Its antigen remains undetermined. Base-call qualities are not available, and no considerably larger clone is one nucleotide away. These data originate in a study of T cells in Graves' hyperthyroidism and ophthalmopathy (dated by TCRdb to about 2019). Notes on the research overall: Peripheral blood samples were taken at the time of initial diagnosis, prior to any treatment. TCR V-J signatures able to tell the groups apart were searched for in a discovery cohort of 90 to 100 patients, of whom roughly 42 had Graves' ophthalmopathy and roughly 59 had stable Graves' hyperthyroidism. After blood sampling, hyperthyroidism patients were treated with methimazole at a starting dose of 30 mg daily, and ophthalmopathy patients were treated with high-dose intravenous methylprednisolone. The paper reports TCR Vbeta CDR3 sequencing of fewer than 150 peripheral blood samples: around 45 ophthalmopathy, some 80 hyperthyroidism and around 17 progressor patients. The 100 or so discovery patients were randomly split 7:3 into training and test sets. Prospective prediction of ophthalmopathy was tested in an independent validation cohort of 18 to 20 hyperthyroidism patients and 15 to 17 patients who later progressed to ophthalmopathy. In addition, the study compared T-cell repertoires in thyroid tissue and in blood from about 6 Graves' hyperthyroidism patients. Overall study results and their limits: During validation, the model predicted progression to ophthalmopathy a median of approximately 7 months ahead of onset, with 70.59% sensitivity and 72.22% specificity. Blood samples also contained most of the expanded thyroid clonotypes (frequency above 0.001), which suggests that blood repertoires may reflect thyroid immune responses. Ophthalmopathy was separated from stable hyperthyroidism by a 13 V-J signature model, with 87.88% sensitivity and about 84% specificity obtained in cross-validation and 80%/75% obtained in testing. No statistical method was used to set the sample size in advance, and investigators knew the group allocation.

Ophthalmopathy patients had moderately to severely active disease, with a Clinical Activity Score of 3 or more, a NOSPECS grade of 4 or more, and a disease duration of less than 3 months. Patients with uncontrolled infections, other autoimmune diseases, pregnancy or lactation were excluded. Diagnoses were established on the basis of clinical symptoms, serum thyroxine and TRAb, thyroid ultrasound, and orbital computed tomography. PBMCs were isolated from approximately 10 ml of fresh peripheral blood by Ficoll-Paque density gradient centrifugation. Trizol reagent was used to extract total RNA, and RNA quality was then checked on an Agilent 2100 Bioanalyzer. Amplification of TCR beta CDR3 regions was carried out from RNA transcripts. The first round of RT-PCR for the TCR CDR3 was performed with the HTBI primer set and the Qiagen OneStep RT-PCR kit. Libraries were constructed in a second round of multiplex PCR, after which size selection and purification were carried out. The libraries were sequenced on an Illumina HiSeq2000 using paired-end 100 bp reads. From the authors' description of their analysis: SOAPnuke was used to process the raw data, with reads discarded if the reads contained adapters or uncalled bases, had a mean Phred below 15, or lacked an exact constant-primer or identifier match. COPE v1.2.5 was used to merge the high-quality paired reads, and each unique nucleotide sequence was defined as a clonotype. Clonotypes were aligned to IMGT TRBV, TRBD and TRBJ reference segments using MiTCR v1.1. The analysis was restricted to V-J combinations with a frequency above 0.0001, which together covered roughly 99% of the repertoires. A TCS score was defined as the ratio between F50 (clonal expansion) and ExV (chaos), using BLOSUM62-based TCRdist between CDR3 peptides within each V-J. Welch's t-statistics and random forest reduced roughly 540 V-J features to 10 to 15, which were used in a naive Bayes classifier (R e1071). TCRdb trimmed the raw reads at Q25, called clones with MiXCR and kept productive beta chains. CDR3 protein duplicates are merged, each entry listing the most common genes and DNA. TCRdb, rather than the study authors, made the V and J calls. The sample records 310,000 or so distinct CDR3 sequences, over 15% of which are singletons. The ten largest clones capture around 55% of the sample.

For CDR1 and CDR2, the germline V gene (reference sequence) lists DFQATT and SNEGSKA. The CDR3 starts with the cysteine, ends with the phenylalanine, and has 14 residues. Only the CDR3 region is kept as DNA, spanning 42 bases read in frame from base 1. V sheds 2 bases and J sheds 4 bases, leaving 14 bases between their ends. The sequenced sample consisted of blood. The chain was built from TRBV20-1 and TRBJ2-5; the D region possibly corresponds to TRBD2 (5 bases align). This receptor was taken from a woman aged 60-75 years with Graves' ophthalmopathy. The CDR3 protein: CSARSGIGGETQYF. The nucleotides are TGCAGTGCTAGATCGGGGATCGGAGGAGAGACCCAGTACTTC.